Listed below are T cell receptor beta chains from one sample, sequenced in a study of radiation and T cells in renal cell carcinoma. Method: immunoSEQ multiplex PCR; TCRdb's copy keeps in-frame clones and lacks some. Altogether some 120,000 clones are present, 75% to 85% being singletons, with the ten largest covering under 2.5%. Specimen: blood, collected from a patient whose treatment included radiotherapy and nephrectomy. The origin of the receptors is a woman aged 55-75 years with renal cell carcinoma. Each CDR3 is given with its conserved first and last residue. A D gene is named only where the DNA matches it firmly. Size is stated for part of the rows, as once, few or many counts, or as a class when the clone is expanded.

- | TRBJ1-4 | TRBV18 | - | CASSQPGAAEKLFF | TGTGCCAGCTCACAACCGGGGGCGGCTGAAAAACTGTTTTTT
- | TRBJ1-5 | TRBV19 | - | CASSIKAQGGQPQHF | TGTGCCAGTAGTATAAAGGCACAGGGTGGTCAGCCCCAGCATTTT
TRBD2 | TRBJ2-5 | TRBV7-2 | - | CASSLGLAGGQETQYF | TGTGCCAGCAGCTTAGGCCTAGCGGGAGGCCAAGAGACCCAGTACTTC
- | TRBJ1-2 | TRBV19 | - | CASSIPGRGGYTF | TGTGCCAGTAGTATTCCCGGGAGGGGTGGCTACACCTTC
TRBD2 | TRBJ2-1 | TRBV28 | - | CASRDTSGPYNEQFF | TGTGCCAGCAGGGACACTAGCGGCCCTTACAATGAGCAGTTCTTC
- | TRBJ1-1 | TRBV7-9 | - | CASSLGTEAFF | TGTGCCAGCAGCTTAGGCACTGAAGCTTTCTTT
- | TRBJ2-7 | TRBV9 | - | CASSVDEPGYEQYF | TGTGCCAGCAGCGTAGATGAACCGGGCTACGAGCAGTACTTC
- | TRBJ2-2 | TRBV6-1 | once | CASSYRSTGELFF | TGTGCCAGCAGTTATCGTTCCACCGGGGAGCTGTTTTTT
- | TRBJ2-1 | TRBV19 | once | CASSISFSSSYNEQFF | TGTGCCAGTAGTATAAGTTTCTCGAGCTCCTACAATGAGCAGTTCTTC
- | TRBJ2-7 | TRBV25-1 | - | CASQGRGGEQYF | TGTGCCAGCCAGGGACGAGGGGGCGAGCAGTACTTC
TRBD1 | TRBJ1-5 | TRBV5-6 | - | CASSKLDRRDQPQHF | TGTGCCAGCAGCAAATTGGACAGGCGGGATCAGCCCCAGCATTTT
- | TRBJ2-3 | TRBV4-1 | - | CASSPPERMDTQYF | TGCGCCAGCAGCCCACCTGAGAGAATGGATACGCAGTATTTT
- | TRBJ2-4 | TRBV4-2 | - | CASSQVDGAKNIQYF | TGTGCCAGCAGCCAAGTGGACGGAGCCAAAAACATTCAGTACTTC
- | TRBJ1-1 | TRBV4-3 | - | CASSPDGTGSDTEAFF | TGCGCCAGCAGCCCCGACGGAACAGGGTCTGACACTGAAGCTTTCTTT
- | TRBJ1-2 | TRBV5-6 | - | CASSLGRLANGYTF | TGTGCCAGCAGCTTGGGACGGTTGGCTAATGGCTACACCTTC
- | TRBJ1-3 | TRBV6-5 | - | CASRGSLNSGNTIYF | TGTGCCAGCAGGGGGAGTCTCAACTCTGGAAACACCATATATTTT
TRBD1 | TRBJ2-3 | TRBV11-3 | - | CASSPWTGSSTDTQYF | TGTGCCAGCAGCCCTTGGACAGGATCAAGCACAGATACGCAGTATTTT
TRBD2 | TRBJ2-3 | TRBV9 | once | CASSVAGLAGGTDTQYF | TGTGCCAGCAGCGTAGCTGGCCTAGCGGGAGGCACAGATACGCAGTATTTT
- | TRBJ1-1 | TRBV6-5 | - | CASSRPGNTEAFF | TGTGCCAGCAGCCGCCCAGGGAACACTGAAGCTTTCTTT
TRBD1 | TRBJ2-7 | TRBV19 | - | CATRDRSLYEQYF | TGTGCCACCCGGGACAGGTCCCTCTACGAGCAGTACTTC
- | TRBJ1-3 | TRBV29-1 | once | CSAGYSGNTIYF | TGCAGCGCAGGATACTCTGGAAACACCATATATTTT
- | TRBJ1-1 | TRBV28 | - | CASSLWGQSNNEAFF | TGTGCCAGCAGTTTATGGGGACAATCGAATAATGAAGCTTTCTTT